Below are 12 T cell receptor beta chains sequenced from a single sample in a study of early T cells in non-severe SARS-CoV-2 infection. Each CDR3 protein is one row after TCRdb ran MiXCR on the 5' RACE reads. The table includes 75,000 to 95,000 distinct CDR3 sequences, 16% detected once. The material sequenced was whole blood, taken at baseline. Receptor source: an adult who was a healthcare worker with PCR-confirmed SARS-CoV-2 infection or an uninfected control (not recorded which).

This chain links TRBV12-3 or TRBV12-4 with TRBJ2-7; TRBD1 is a possible D gene (6 bases). The CDR3 length is 13 residues. The V end was cut by 6 bases, the J end by 0 bases, with 9 bases between. The CDR3 is CASSGDTSYEQYF. DNA for the CDR3: TGTGCCAGCAGCGGGGACACCTCCTACGAGCAGTACTTC.

This clonotype was seen only a few times. V usage is TRBV11-2 and J usage is TRBJ2-2, with 7 bases aligning to TRBD2. V lost 7 bases, J lost 0 bases, and 2 bases stayed unmatched. Germline V gene data show CDR1 as SGHAT and CDR2 as FQNNGV. CDR3 length: 14 amino acids. The CDR3 DNA reads TGTGCCAGCATCGGGACTACGAACACCGGGGAGCTGTTTTTT. Amino acids: CASIGTTNTGELFF. Full variable domain (remainder filled in from reference TRBV11-2 and TRBJ2-2): EAGVAQSPRYKIIEKRQSVAFWCNPISGHATLYWYQQILGQGPKLLIQFQNNGVVDDSQLPKDRFSAERLKGVDSTLKIQPAKLEDSAVYLCASIGTTNTGELFFGEGSRLTVL.

V and J are TRBV2 and TRBJ2-7; D unclear. CDR1 is SNHLY, CDR2 FYNNEI, per germline. The V end lost 6 bases, the J end lost 2 bases, and 8 bases lay between the germline ends. CDR3 length: 12 amino acids. CDR3 amino acids: CASSPFPYEQYF. DNA for the CDR3: TGTGCCAGCAGCCCGTTCCCCTACGAGCAGTACTTC.

This clonotype was counted ten times or more. The chain recombines TRBV2 with TRBJ2-1, with TRBD2 matching 8 bases. Trimming removed 6 bases from V and 4 bases from J; junction bases left unmatched: 5. The CDR3 contains 14 residues. CDR1 SNHLY and CDR2 FYNNEI come from the germline V gene. CDR3 DNA: TGTGCCAGCAGCGGGACTAGAAATTACAATGAGCAGTTCTTC. Protein sequence: CASSGTRNYNEQFF. Full variable domain (outside the CDR3, taken from reference TRBV2 and TRBJ2-1): EPEVTQTPSHQVTQMGQEVILRCVPISNHLYFYWYRQILGQKVEFLVSFYNNEISEKSEIFDDQFSVERPDGSNFTLKIRSTKLEDSAMYFCASSGTRNYNEQFFGPGTRLTVL.

The chain is built from TRBV6-6 and TRBJ2-7; 7 nucleotides match TRBD1. This CDR3 is built from 13 residues. The germline CDR1 and CDR2 sequences are MNHNY and SVGAGI (reference sequence). V was clipped by 0 bases and J by 6 bases; unmatched bases: 2. CDR3 protein: CASSYSRTGEQYF. CDR3 sequence (DNA): TGTGCCAGCAGTTACTCCCGGACAGGCGAGCAGTACTTC.

This rearrangement joins TRBV18 to TRBJ2-7; D not resolved. The CDR3 contains 14 residues. V was clipped by 1 base and J by 3 bases, with 10 bases between them. Germline CDR1 is KGHSH and CDR2 is LQKENI. The CDR3: CASSPLGGVYEQYF. The CDR3 DNA follows: TGTGCCAGCTCACCACTGGGTGGAGTCTACGAGCAGTACTTC. Complete variable domain (other parts from reference TRBV18 and TRBJ2-7): NAGVMQNPRHLVRRRGQEARLRCSPMKGHSHVYWYRQLPEEGLKFMVYLQKENIIDESGMPKERFSAEFPKEGPSILRIQQVVRGDSAAYFCASSPLGGVYEQYFGPGTRLTVT.

A few counts support this clonotype. The chain carries TRBV20-1 and TRBJ2-5, with 11 nucleotides matching TRBD2. The germline CDR1 and CDR2 sequences are DFQATT and SNEGSKA (reference sequence). V dropped 3 bases and J dropped 5; count of bases not matched to a gene: 5. This CDR3 is built from 14 residues. CDR3 protein: CSASRASGGETQYF. The CDR3, as DNA: TGCAGTGCTAGTAGGGCTAGCGGGGGGGAGACCCAGTACTTC.

The chain has TRBV20-1 and TRBJ2-1, with 7 positions matching TRBD1. The CDR3 has 14 residues. The junction had 3 bases not matched to a gene; V was cut back by 0 bases and J by 4 bases. Germline-derived CDR1 and CDR2 are DFQATT and SNEGSKA (reference sequence). The CDR3 is CSARDVQGYNEQFF. The CDR3, as DNA: TGCAGTGCTAGAGACGTACAGGGGTACAATGAGCAGTTCTTC.

This clonotype was counted at least ten times. The rearrangement links TRBV11-2 to TRBJ1-2; D not resolved. The CDR3 sequence is 13 residues long. Germline loops: CDR1 SGHAT, CDR2 FQNNGV. V lost 3 bases and J 5 bases, leaving 10 bases between the germline ends. The chain's CDR3 is CASSLPGLYGYTF. The CDR3, as DNA: TGTGCCAGCAGCTTGCCCGGCCTTTATGGCTACACCTTC.

The table lists this clonotype with many counts. This rearrangement joins TRBV12-3 or TRBV12-4 to TRBJ2-3; D is possibly TRBD1 or TRBD2 (5 bases each). The CDR3 has 13 amino acids. The V end lost 1 base, the J end lost 4 bases, and 6 bases lay between the germline ends. The CDR3 loop is CASSLGGPDTQYF. As DNA, the CDR3 is TGTGCCAGCAGTTTAGGGGGACCAGATACGCAGTATTTT.

Only a few counts were recorded for this clonotype. The rearrangement joins TRBV7-9 to TRBJ2-7, with 9 nucleotides matching TRBD2. The CDR3 covers 15 residues. Trimming removed 5 bases from V and 3 bases from J; junction bases left unmatched: 8. Germline V lookup: CDR1 SEHNR, CDR2 FQNEAQ (reference sequence). The CDR3 nucleotides read TGTGCCAGCAGCCAGGCGGTACTAGCGGGCTACGAGCAGTACTTC. It specifies CASSQAVLAGYEQYF.

This chain joins TRBV4-1 and TRBJ2-3; D could derive from TRBD1 or TRBD2 (5 bases each). The V end lost 1 base, the J end lost 0 bases, and 14 bases lay between the germline ends. CDR3 length: 17 residues. Germline assignment: CDR1 MGHRA and CDR2 YSYEKL. The CDR3 DNA is TGCGCCAGCAGCCAAGGGGGCGGGCGCCGGAGCACAGATACGCAGTATTTT. Protein: CASSQGGGRRSTDTQYF.